The clone carrying this T cell receptor (beta chain) has just a few counts. The source of the sample is a study of regulatory T cells in long-lasting Graves disease. The time point was: persistent/refractory GD, antithyroid drugs over 5 years with positive TRAb. Making the TCR library involved RNA that had been extracted from PBMCs. iRepertoire HTBI primers and Arm-PCR of CDR3 regions built TCR beta libraries. TCRdb re-called the multiplex PCR reads with MiXCR, one entry per CDR3 protein. Seen here are about 470,000 distinct CDR3 sequences, 20% to 25% observed once, and the top ten hold approximately 6.4%. Germline V lookup: CDR1 SGHAT, CDR2 FQNNGV. The CDR3 totals 15 residues. V was cut by 6 bases and J by 1 base, with 15 bases left in between.

The TCR originated in a female donor with Graves disease. This specimen consisted of peripheral blood mononuclear cells (PBMCs), obtained when the disease was refractory, from a patient treated with antithyroid drugs. The J gene is TRBJ1-1, the V gene TRBV11-2; no clear D. The CDR3 sequence is CASSRVGMENTEAFF. The DNA of the CDR3 is TGTGCCAGCAGTCGCGTCGGGATGGAGAACACTGAAGCTTTCTTT.